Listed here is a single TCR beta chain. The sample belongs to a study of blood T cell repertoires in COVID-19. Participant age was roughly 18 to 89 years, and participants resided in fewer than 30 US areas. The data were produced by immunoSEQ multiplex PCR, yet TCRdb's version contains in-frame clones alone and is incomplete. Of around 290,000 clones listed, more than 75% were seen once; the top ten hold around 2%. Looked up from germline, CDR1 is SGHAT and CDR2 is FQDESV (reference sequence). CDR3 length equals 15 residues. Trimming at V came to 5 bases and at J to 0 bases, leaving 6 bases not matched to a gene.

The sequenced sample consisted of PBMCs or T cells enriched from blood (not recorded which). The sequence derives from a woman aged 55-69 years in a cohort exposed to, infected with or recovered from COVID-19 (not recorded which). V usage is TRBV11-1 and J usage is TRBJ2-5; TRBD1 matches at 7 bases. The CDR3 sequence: CASSREGADQETQYF. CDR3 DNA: TGTGCCAGCAGCCGCGAGGGGGCGGACCAAGAGACCCAGTACTTC.